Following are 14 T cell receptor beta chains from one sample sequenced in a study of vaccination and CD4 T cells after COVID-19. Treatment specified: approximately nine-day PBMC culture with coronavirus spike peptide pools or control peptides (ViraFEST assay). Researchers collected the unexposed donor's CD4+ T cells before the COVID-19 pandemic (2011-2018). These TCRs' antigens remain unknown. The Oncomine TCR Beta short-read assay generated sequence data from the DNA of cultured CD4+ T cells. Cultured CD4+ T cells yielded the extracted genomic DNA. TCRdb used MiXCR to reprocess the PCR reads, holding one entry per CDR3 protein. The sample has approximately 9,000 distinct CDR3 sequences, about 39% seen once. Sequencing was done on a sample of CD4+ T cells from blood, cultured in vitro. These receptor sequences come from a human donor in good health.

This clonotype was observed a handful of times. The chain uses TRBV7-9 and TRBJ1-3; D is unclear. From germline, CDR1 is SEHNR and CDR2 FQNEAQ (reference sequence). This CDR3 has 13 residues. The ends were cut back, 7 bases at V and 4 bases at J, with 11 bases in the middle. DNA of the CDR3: TGTGCCAGCACCCCAGCGGGGGGAAACACCATATATTTT. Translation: CASTPAGGNTIYF.

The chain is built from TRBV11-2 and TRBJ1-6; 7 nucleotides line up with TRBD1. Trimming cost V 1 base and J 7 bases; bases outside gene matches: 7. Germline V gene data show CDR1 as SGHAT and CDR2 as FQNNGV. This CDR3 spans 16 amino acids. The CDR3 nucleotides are TGTGCCAGCAGCTTAGTTTCGGGACAGCAAAATTCACCCCTCCACTTT. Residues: CASSLVSGQQNSPLHF.

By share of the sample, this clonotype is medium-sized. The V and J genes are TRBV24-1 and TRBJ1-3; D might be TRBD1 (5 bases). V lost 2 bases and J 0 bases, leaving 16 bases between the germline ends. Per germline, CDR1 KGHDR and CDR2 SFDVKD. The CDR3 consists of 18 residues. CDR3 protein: CATSDWKGQRFSGNTIYF. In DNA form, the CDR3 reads TGTGCCACCAGTGATTGGAAGGGGCAGCGCTTCTCTGGAAACACCATATATTTT.

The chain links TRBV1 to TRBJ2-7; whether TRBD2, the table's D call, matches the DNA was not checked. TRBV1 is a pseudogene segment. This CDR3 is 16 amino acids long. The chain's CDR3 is CTSSPQTAGGTYEQYF. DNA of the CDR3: TGCACCAGCAGCCCCCAGACAGCGGGAGGAACCTACGAGCAGTACTTC.

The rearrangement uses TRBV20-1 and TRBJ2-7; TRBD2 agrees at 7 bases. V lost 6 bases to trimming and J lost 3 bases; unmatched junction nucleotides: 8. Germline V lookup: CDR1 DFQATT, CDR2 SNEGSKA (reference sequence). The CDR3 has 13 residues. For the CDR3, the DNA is TGCAGTGCCGCCTCGCCTAGCGGCTACGAGCAGTACTTC. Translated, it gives CSAASPSGYEQYF.

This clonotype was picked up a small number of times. The CDR3 here is CASRRDPRTDTQYF. The CDR3 coding sequence is TGTGCCAGCAGGCGGGATCCCCGAACAGATACGCAGTATTTT. This sequence joins TRBV27 and TRBJ2-3, with D possibly TRBD2 on 6 matching bases. V lost 6 bases to trimming and J lost 3 bases, with 13 bases between them. CDR3 length equals 14 residues. Germline CDR1 and CDR2: MNHEY and SMNVEV (reference sequence).

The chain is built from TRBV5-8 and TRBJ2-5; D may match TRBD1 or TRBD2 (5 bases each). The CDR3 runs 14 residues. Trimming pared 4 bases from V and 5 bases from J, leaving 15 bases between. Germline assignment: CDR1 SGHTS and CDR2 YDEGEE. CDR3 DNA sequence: TGTGCCAGCAGCGGGGGACGGCCCTCGGAGACCCAGTACTTC. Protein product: CASSGGRPSETQYF.

CDR3 residues: CSASLSPGQGYEQYF. The CDR3 bases are TGCAGTGCTAGCCTTTCTCCGGGACAGGGGTACGAGCAGTACTTC. The rearrangement joins TRBV20-1 to TRBJ2-7; 10 nucleotides match TRBD1. CDR3 length: 15 amino acids. CDR1 is DFQATT, CDR2 SNEGSKA, per germline (reference sequence). J gave up 4 bases and V 3 bases, and 9 bases lay outside the gene matches.

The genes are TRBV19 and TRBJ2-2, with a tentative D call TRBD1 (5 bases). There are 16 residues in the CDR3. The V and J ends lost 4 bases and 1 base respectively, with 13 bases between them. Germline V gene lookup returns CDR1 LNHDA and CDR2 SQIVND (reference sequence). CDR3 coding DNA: TGTGCCAGTAGTACCGGCAGGGTTGAGAACACCGGGGAGCTGTTTTTT. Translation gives CASSTGRVENTGELFF. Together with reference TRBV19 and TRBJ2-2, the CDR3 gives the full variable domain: DGGITQSPKYLFRKEGQNVTLSCEQNLNHDAMYWYRQDPGQGLRLIYYSQIVNDFQKGDIAEGYSVSREKKESFPLTVTSAQKNPTAFYLCASSTGRVENTGELFFGEGSRLTVL.

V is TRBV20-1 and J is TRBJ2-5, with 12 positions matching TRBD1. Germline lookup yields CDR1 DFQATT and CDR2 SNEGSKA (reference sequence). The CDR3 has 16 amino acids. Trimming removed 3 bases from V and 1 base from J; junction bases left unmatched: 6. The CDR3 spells CSARGTGGIVQETQYF. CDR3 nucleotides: TGCAGTGCTAGGGGGACAGGGGGCATTGTCCAAGAGACCCAGTACTTC.

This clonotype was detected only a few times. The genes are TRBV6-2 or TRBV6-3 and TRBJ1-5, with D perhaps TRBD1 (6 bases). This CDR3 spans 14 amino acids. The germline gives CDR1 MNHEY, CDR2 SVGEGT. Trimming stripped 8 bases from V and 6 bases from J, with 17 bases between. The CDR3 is CASAGTSKGQPQHF. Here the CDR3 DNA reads TGTGCCAGCGCCGGGACATCGAAGGGTCAGCCCCAGCATTTT.

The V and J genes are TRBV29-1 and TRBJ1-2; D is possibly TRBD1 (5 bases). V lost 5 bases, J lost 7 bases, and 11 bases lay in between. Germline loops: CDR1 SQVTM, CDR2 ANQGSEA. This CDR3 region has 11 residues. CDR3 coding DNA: TGCAGCGTTCAAGGGGTAGGTGGCTACACCTTC. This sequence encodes CSVQGVGGYTF.

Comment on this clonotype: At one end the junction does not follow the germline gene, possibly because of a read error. Here the CDR3 reads CVWSRGAGSYEQYF. For the CDR3, the DNA is TGTGTCTGGAGTAGGGGCGCGGGGTCCTACGAGCAGTACTTC. The V gene is TRBV30, the J gene TRBJ2-7, with D perhaps matching TRBD2 (6 bases). The germline V gene encodes CDR1 GTSNPN and CDR2 SVGIG (reference sequence). This CDR3 region has 14 residues.

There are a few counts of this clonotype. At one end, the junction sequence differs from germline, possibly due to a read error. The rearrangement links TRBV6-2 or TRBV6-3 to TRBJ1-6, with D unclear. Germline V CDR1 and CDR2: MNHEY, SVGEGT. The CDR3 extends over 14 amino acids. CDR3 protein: CAGREPRNNSPLHF. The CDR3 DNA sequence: TGTGCCGGCAGAGAACCCCGAAATAATTCACCCCTCCACTTT.